A single sample is the source of the 22 T cell receptor beta chains below, sequenced in a study of molecular identifiers for immune sequencing clone quantification. One entry per CDR3 protein results from TCRdb running MiXCR on the PCR reads. The sample lists about 320,000 distinct CDR3 sequences, roughly a fifth occurring once. The specimen was naive CD8+ T cells from blood, with Jurkat cell RNA spiked in. Sample subset: FACS-sorted CD8+CD4-CCR7+CD45RA+ naive T cells. The receptors come from a human donor in good health. Some libraries in this study had Jurkat cell RNA spiked in.

In its sample, this clonotype was seen many times. The rearrangement joins TRBV11-2 to TRBJ2-7; D uncertain. V was cut by 5 bases and J by 6 bases, with 8 bases left in between. The CDR3 runs 11 residues. Looked up from germline, CDR1 is SGHAT and CDR2 is FQNNGV. DNA for the CDR3: TGTGCCAGCAGCGGTATGGGCGAGCAGTACTTC. This gives the protein CASSGMGEQYF. The full variable domain, rest sourced from reference TRBV11-2 and TRBJ2-7, is EAGVAQSPRYKIIEKRQSVAFWCNPISGHATLYWYQQILGQGPKLLIQFQNNGVVDDSQLPKDRFSAERLKGVDSTLKIQPAKLEDSAVYLCASSGMGEQYFGPGTRLTVT.

This clonotype has just a few counts. The rearrangement uses TRBV29-1 and TRBJ2-1; TRBD2 matches at 10 bases. This CDR3 is built from 15 residues. CDR1 and CDR2 (germline): SQVTM, ANQGSEA. The junction had 3 bases not matched to a gene; V was cut back by 2 bases and J by 2 bases. This CDR3 reads CSVELAGDAYNEQFF. The CDR3 DNA follows: TGCAGCGTTGAACTAGCGGGAGACGCCTACAATGAGCAGTTCTTC.

This clonotype has more than one count but fewer than ten. The rearrangement links TRBV11-3 to TRBJ2-1; 8 nucleotides align to TRBD2. The CDR3 has 11 amino acids. CDR1 is SGHNT and CDR2 is YENEEA in the germline V gene. V lost 11 bases and J lost 7; bases outside the gene matches: 4. The CDR3 protein is CAPGGLNEQFF. The CDR3 DNA reads TGTGCCCCGGGAGGGTTGAATGAGCAGTTCTTC.

This clonotype was detected a few times. The chain recombines TRBV4-1 with TRBJ2-1, with TRBD1 as a possible D gene (6 bases). V was clipped by 4 bases and J by 5 bases, with 24 bases between them. The germline gives CDR1 MGHRA, CDR2 YSYEKL. The CDR3 is made up of 18 amino acids. The CDR3 sequence is CASSPQGRAFERDNEQFF. CDR3 sequence (DNA): TGCGCCAGCAGCCCACAGGGCCGGGCGTTTGAACGGGACAATGAGCAGTTCTTC.

The V gene is TRBV6-5, the J gene TRBJ2-7; D remains ambiguous. V was cut by 6 bases and J by 3 bases, with 15 bases left in between. The CDR3 spans 14 residues. CDR1 and CDR2 from the germline V gene are MNHEY and SVGAGI. CDR3 nucleotides: TGTGCCAGCAGCCACCGCGCTAAAGACTACGAGCAGTACTTC. This gives the protein CASSHRAKDYEQYF.

This clonotype was seen more than once but under ten times. V gene TRBV7-9 combines with J gene TRBJ2-7; 9 bases agree with TRBD1. Germline-derived CDR1 and CDR2 are SEHNR and FQNEAQ (reference sequence). V gave up 2 bases and J gave up 3 bases; unmatched junction bases: 8. The length of the CDR3 is 16 residues. The CDR3 is CASSLSPTGGSYEQYF. The CDR3 coding sequence is TGTGCCAGCAGCTTATCTCCGACAGGGGGAAGCTACGAGCAGTACTTC.

The genes are TRBV12-2 and TRBJ1-2; the D call TRBD1 from the table was never checked on the DNA. TRBV12-2 is termed a pseudogene. This CDR3 has 15 residues. This CDR3 reads CASHYNRTGRWGYTF. CDR3 DNA sequence: TGTGCAAGTCACTACAACAGGACAGGGCGATGGGGCTACACCTTC.

Worth noting for this clonotype: A much larger clonotype is one base distant, so this may be a read error. CDR3: CASSYYRVVDEQFF. The CDR3 DNA follows: TGTGCCAGCAGTTACTACCGGGTGGTCGATGAGCAGTTCTTC. The rearrangement links TRBV6-6 to TRBJ2-1; D ambiguous. The CDR3 is made up of 14 amino acids. Trimming pared 1 base from V and 8 bases from J, leaving 12 bases between. Germline CDR1 and CDR2: MNHNY and SVGAGI (reference sequence).

In its sample, this clonotype was seen many times. The chain joins TRBV20-1 to TRBJ1-5; D remains ambiguous. Trimming removed 0 bases from V and 3 bases from J, with 18 bases in between. The CDR3 length is 17 residues. Germline values: CDR1 DFQATT, CDR2 SNEGSKA (reference sequence). DNA of the CDR3: TGCAGTGCTAGAGAAAGGCGCGCATCACCTTCCAATCAGCCCCAGCATTTT. It translates to CSARERRASPSNQPQHF.

CDR3 amino acids: CATSEFGSTSTDTQYF. The CDR3 nucleotides are TGTGCCACCAGTGAATTCGGTTCTACTAGCACAGATACGCAGTATTTT. The V gene is TRBV24-1, the J gene TRBJ2-3, with D unresolved. The CDR3 totals 16 residues. The germline gives CDR1 KGHDR, CDR2 SFDVKD. Trimming took 4 bases from V and 0 from J, leaving 13 bases between them.

This clonotype was detected ten times or more. The V call is TRBV29-1, the J call TRBJ2-1, with 14 bases lining up with TRBD2. Germline assignment: CDR1 SQVTM and CDR2 ANQGSEA. The CDR3 has 14 amino acids. J lost 13 bases, V lost 1 base, and 6 bases had no gene match. CDR3 amino acids: CSVEGAGLAGGQFF. DNA of the CDR3: TGCAGCGTTGAAGGGGCCGGACTAGCGGGAGGTCAGTTCTTC.

Points on this clonotype: One base away lies a much larger clone, so this may be a sequencing read error. V gene TRBV7-9 combines with J gene TRBJ1-1; 9 bases line up with TRBD1. The germline V gene has CDR1 SEHNR and CDR2 FQNEAQ (reference sequence). Losses at the gene ends were 3 bases for V and 9 bases for J; bases not matched to a gene: 11. This CDR3 contains 15 residues. DNA of the CDR3: TGTGCCAGCAGCTTCCAACAGGGGGCAAGGACTAAAGCTTTCTTT. Translation gives CASSFQQGARTKAFF.

The gene calls are TRBV6-2 or TRBV6-3 and TRBJ2-7; a weak D match, TRBD1 (6 bases). Germline V gene sequence: CDR1 MNHEY, CDR2 SVGEGT. The V end was cut by 4 bases, the J end by 5 bases, with 15 bases between. The CDR3 extends over 14 amino acids. The chain's CDR3 is CASSSQGNVDEQYF. Here the CDR3 DNA reads TGTGCCAGCAGTTCCCAGGGGAATGTCGACGAGCAGTACTTC.

Notes on this clonotype: Given a much more abundant clone one base away, this may be a read error. This chain joins TRBV13 and TRBJ2-1; D uncertain. Germline-derived CDR1 and CDR2 are PRHDT and FYEKMQ (reference sequence). The CDR3 is made up of 12 amino acids. The CDR3: CAGSLVGIEQFF. DNA for the CDR3: TGTGCCGGCAGCTTAGTGGGCATTGAGCAGTTCTTC.

This clonotype has a count of ten or more. V usage is TRBV10-2 and J usage is TRBJ2-5, with D unresolved. The CDR3 spans 15 residues. Germline CDR1 is WSHSY and CDR2 is SAAADI. The V gene lost 0 bases and the J gene lost 2 bases, with 10 bases spanning the gap. Here the CDR3 reads CASSESISLQETQYF. The CDR3 nucleotides read TGCGCCAGCAGTGAGTCGATATCACTGCAAGAGACCCAGTACTTC.

Notes on this clonotype: It may be a read error: a sequence one base away is much more abundant. This chain connects TRBV19 to TRBJ1-1, with D unclear. This CDR3 has 15 residues. Germline V CDR1 and CDR2: LNHDA, SQIVND (reference sequence). The CDR3 DNA reads TGTGCCAGTAGTATAGCACGACCGACGAACACTGAAGCTCTCTTT. It specifies CASSIARPTNTEALF.

This clonotype was recorded many times. The rearrangement uses TRBV29-1 and TRBJ2-2; unclear D gene. The germline V gene encodes CDR1 SQVTM and CDR2 ANQGSEA. The CDR3 extends over 13 amino acids. Trimming took off 3 bases at V and 2 bases at J, with 7 bases between the two ends. The CDR3 reads CSVDGLNTGELFF. In nucleotides, the CDR3 is TGCAGCGTTGACGGGCTCAACACCGGGGAGCTGTTTTTT.

In regard to this clonotype: No conserved phenylalanine or tryptophan is present at the end of the CDR3, so a read error is the likely explanation. This CDR3 is CSARVRGNTEAFS. For the CDR3, the DNA is TGCAGTGCTAGAGTCCGAGGGAACACTGAAGCTTTCTCT. The J gene is TRBJ1-1, the V gene TRBV20-1; D remains unclear. This CDR3 is 13 amino acids long. Trimming left V 1 base short and J 1 base short, with 7 bases between. In germline, CDR1 is DFQATT, CDR2 SNEGSKA (reference sequence).

The table lists this clonotype with many counts. This chain joins TRBV30 and TRBJ2-5, with TRBD2 as a possible D gene (5 bases). Trimming stripped 5 bases from V and 5 bases from J, with 12 bases between. CDR1 and CDR2 from the germline V gene are GTSNPN and SVGIG (reference sequence). CDR3 size: 12 residues. The CDR3 loop is CAWSLGGETQYF. The CDR3 DNA reads as TGTGCCTGGTCCCTTGGCGGGGAGACCCAGTACTTC.

Note on this clonotype: This could be a read error, since a much larger clone is one nucleotide away. The chain couples TRBV2 to TRBJ1-4; the match to TRBD1 covers 7 bases. The CDR3 extends over 19 amino acids. The germline V gene encodes CDR1 SNHLY and CDR2 FYNNEI. CDR3 bases: TGTGCCAGCGAGGCGATAACCGGGACAGCGATTACAACTAATGAAGAACTGTTTTTT. Its protein is CASEAITGTAITTNEELFF.

This clonotype was picked up a small number of times. The rearrangement links TRBV4-1 to TRBJ2-2; TRBD2 is a possible D gene (5 bases). The CDR3 is 12 amino acids. V lost 5 bases to trimming and J lost 9 bases, with 10 bases between them. Germline CDR1 and CDR2: MGHRA and YSYEKL. This chain's CDR3 is CASSVPGRELFF. DNA of the CDR3: TGCGCCAGCAGCGTCCCCGGGAGGGAGCTGTTTTTT.

This clonotype has at least ten counts. The chain is built from TRBV5-6 and TRBJ1-5; D is unclear. V was pared by 2 bases and J by 1 base, with 10 bases between. The length of the CDR3 is 15 residues. CDR1 is SGHDT and CDR2 is YYEEEE in the germline V gene. The CDR3 DNA reads as TGTGCCAGCAGCTTAAGGAGGGCGAGCAATCAGCCCCAGCATTTT. Translated: CASSLRRASNQPQHF.